Sequencing of this T cell receptor (beta chain) was carried out in a study of blood T cell repertoires in COVID-19. For the study at large: Specimens from acute and convalescent COVID-19 originated in the United States, Italy and Spain. PBMCs, B-cell-depleted T cells, or T cells provided the cDNA or gDNA that made up the material.

Original processing notes: Reference gene primer amplification gave estimated nucleated cell counts. Libraries were prepared by immunoSEQ multiplex PCR; TCRdb keeps only in-frame clonotypes and omits some of them. Clone size and V and J calls were adopted from that table, with D and trimming inferred from the DNA. This sample has about 72,000 clones, with around 82% found just once. Germline V gene data show CDR1 as SGHTA and CDR2 as FQGNSA. With 1 base removed from V and 3 bases from J, the gap between germline ends came to 12 bases. This CDR3 spans 15 amino acids. The V and J genes are TRBV7-2 and TRBJ1-1, with D uncertain. The TCR sequence derives from a man in his sixties with acute or convalescent COVID-19. Input material: peripheral blood. CDR3 nucleotides: TGTGCCAGCAGCTTAGAAGTACAGAGATACACTGAAGCTTTCTTT. It specifies CASSLEVQRYTEAFF.